This T cell receptor (beta chain) appears in the sequencing data of a study of blood T cells in healthy people across ages. Sample-barcoded 5' priming and a J-beta primer mix drove a second PCR of roughly 6 to 12 cycles. Tags on each cDNA molecule came from a template-switch adaptor with 12 random nucleotides. TCRdb recomputed calls from the 5' RACE reads with MiXCR, one row per CDR3 protein. Here the sample spans about a million distinct CDR3 sequences, around 54% being singletons. This clonotype was seen a handful of times. With 6 bases clipped from V and 4 bases from J, the junction kept 4 bases outside the gene matches. CDR3 length equals 14 residues. The germline CDR1 and CDR2 sequences are SQVTM and ANQGSEA.

The V call is TRBV29-1, the J call TRBJ2-3, with TRBD2 matching over 13 bases. The receptor's source is a woman aged 55-69 years in good health. The sequenced material came from blood. CDR3: CSVRTSGSADTQYF. The CDR3 nucleotides read TGCAGCGTCCGGACTAGCGGGAGCGCAGATACGCAGTATTTT.